Sequencing of this TCR beta chain was carried out in a study of blood T cell repertoires in COVID-19. Recruited during active infection, patients (from Seattle) were subsequently followed longitudinally. Trimming left V 5 bases short and J 3 bases short, with 17 bases between. CDR3 length: 15 amino acids. The V gene's germline CDR1 is SGHRS and CDR2 YFSETQ. How the authors handled the data: Amplification of reference gene primers provided the estimated nucleated cell counts. Sequencing used immunoSEQ multiplex PCR; TCRdb keeps in-frame clones, though not all of them. The D gene and trimming were derived from the DNA, and the V and J assignments and clone size from that table. Of about 250,000 clones in the sample, about 87% are singletons; the top ten hold roughly 6%.

Sample: peripheral blood. This sequence was found in a woman aged 25 to 45 with COVID-19, enrolled during active disease. The chain is built from TRBV5-1 and TRBJ1-1; possibly TRBD1 for D (5 bases). DNA of the CDR3: TGCGCCAGCAGGGAACAGGTGATGGCGGACACTGAAGCTTTCTTT. Protein sequence: CASREQVMADTEAFF.